This T cell receptor (beta chain) appears in the sequencing data of a study of circulating and synovial CD4+ cells in juvenile arthritis. Findings and caveats of the study: Bulk blood CD4 repertoires were more diverse than these. Vbeta family usage analysis did not detect the pathogenic-like versus bulk difference. Compared with bulk blood, circulating pathogenic-like lymphocytes shared substantially more CDR3 sequences with synovial T cells.

Sequenced samples came from active juvenile idiopathic arthritis patients. CDR1 and CDR2 (germline): SGHRS, YFSETQ. The CDR3 spans 11 residues. In regard to this clone: What it binds is unknown. The germline gene is not matched at one end of the junction; a read error may be the cause.

TCRdb keeps only in-frame clones here, not all; method: immunoSEQ multiplex PCR. Here the sample spans just over 35,000 clones, 85% to 95% being singletons. This clonotype was sampled from a human donor with juvenile idiopathic arthritis. Sample: CD4+ T cells from blood. The rearrangement uses TRBV5-1 and TRBJ1-4; 9 bases map to TRBD1. The DNA for the CDR3 is TGCGCCAGCAGCAGTGGGACAGGGACGGTTTTT. Translated: CASSSGTGTVF.